This T cell receptor beta chain was captured by sequencing in a study of blood T cell repertoires in COVID-19. The method was immunoSEQ multiplex PCR; TCRdb's version includes in-frame clones alone and lacks a portion of them. This table holds a few hundred thousand clones, around 90% found once. Cohort assignment relied on participant-reported clinical history. This clone was seen once. The receptor's source is a man aged 30-40 years who had been exposed to COVID-19. Sequencing was done on a sample of PBMCs or T cells enriched from blood (not recorded which).

The CDR3 loop reads CASSQDGAGVSPLHF. CDR3 nucleotide sequence: TGCGCCAGCAGCCAAGATGGAGCAGGGGTTTCACCCCTCCACTTT. The V gene is TRBV4-1, the J gene TRBJ1-6; a weak D match, TRBD1 (6 bases). The germline gives CDR1 MGHRA, CDR2 YSYEKL. The ends were cut back, 0 bases at V and 9 bases at J, with 12 bases in the middle. The CDR3 is 15 residues long.